A single TCR beta chain is shown here with its context. Its matching antigen is unknown. This sample is drawn from a study of cytomegalovirus exposure and HLA in healthy donors. The overall study: T cells numbering around 200 million yielded 117 million unique TCR beta sequences in an earlier analysis. Study-wide findings and caveats: The authors considered a cluster of highly shared sequence variants likely to be a sequencing artifact. Altogether, 170 or so TCR beta chains were recorded as cytomegalovirus-associated.

PCR employed 60 Vbeta and 13 Jbeta primers. Under the authors' procedure: Unique TCR beta chains numbered approximately 80 million in a later analysis, with some 9.9 million shared. Clones were sequenced by immunoSEQ multiplex PCR, and TCRdb holds only the in-frame ones, with some missing. Clone size and the V and J calls come from that table; the DNA yielded D and trimming. The sample shows over 95,000 clones, 75% to 80% of them seen only once. Sequencing was carried out using PBMCs. The clonotype comes from a woman in her thirties or forties in good health and CMV-seropositive.

CDR3 DNA: TGTGCCAGCAGTAAACTATCCACTGGAAACACCATATATTTT. Amino acid sequence: CASSKLSTGNTIYF. This chain links TRBV27 with TRBJ1-3; D gene uncertain. This CDR3 spans 14 amino acids. Germline CDR1 MNHEY, CDR2 SMNVEV (reference sequence). V was cut by 5 bases and J by 2 bases, with 10 bases left in between.